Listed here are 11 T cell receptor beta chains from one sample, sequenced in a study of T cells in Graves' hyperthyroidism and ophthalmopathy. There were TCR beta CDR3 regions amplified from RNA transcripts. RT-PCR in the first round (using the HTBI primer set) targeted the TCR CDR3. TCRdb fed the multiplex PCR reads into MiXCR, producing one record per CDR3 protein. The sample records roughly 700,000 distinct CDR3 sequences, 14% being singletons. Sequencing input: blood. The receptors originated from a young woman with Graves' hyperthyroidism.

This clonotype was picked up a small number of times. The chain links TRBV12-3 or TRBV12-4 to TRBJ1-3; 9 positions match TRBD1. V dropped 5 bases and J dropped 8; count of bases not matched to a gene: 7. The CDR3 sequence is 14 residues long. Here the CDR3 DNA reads TGTGCCAGCAGTCGCGGGACAGGGATGGACACCATATATTTT. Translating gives CASSRGTGMDTIYF.

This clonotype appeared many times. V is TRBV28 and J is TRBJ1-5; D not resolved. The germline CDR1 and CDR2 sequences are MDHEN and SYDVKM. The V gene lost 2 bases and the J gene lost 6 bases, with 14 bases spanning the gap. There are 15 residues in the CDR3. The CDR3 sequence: CASSLPREKIQPQHF. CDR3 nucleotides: TGTGCCAGCAGTTTACCGAGGGAGAAGATTCAGCCCCAGCATTTT.

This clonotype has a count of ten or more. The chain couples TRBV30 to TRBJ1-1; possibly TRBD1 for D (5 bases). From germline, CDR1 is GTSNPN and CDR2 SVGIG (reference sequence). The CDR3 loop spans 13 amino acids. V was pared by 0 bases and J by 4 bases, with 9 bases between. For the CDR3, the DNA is TGTGCCTGGAGTGTACAGGCCCGCACTGAAGCTTTCTTT. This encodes CAWSVQARTEAFF.

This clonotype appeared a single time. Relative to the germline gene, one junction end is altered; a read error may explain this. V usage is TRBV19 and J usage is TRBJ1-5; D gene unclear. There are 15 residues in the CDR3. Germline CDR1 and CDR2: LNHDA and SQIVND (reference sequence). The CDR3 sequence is CASSIIRHSNQPQHF. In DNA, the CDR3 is TGTGCCAGTAGTATTATCCGGCATAGCAATCAGCCCCAGCACTTT.

The CDR3 is CASFSGRSETQYF. CDR3 sequence (DNA): TGTGCCAGCTTTAGCGGGAGGTCAGAGACCCAGTACTTC. The genes are TRBV6-2 or TRBV6-3 and TRBJ2-5, with 10 bases identical to TRBD2. The CDR3 contains 13 residues. Germline-derived CDR1 and CDR2 are MNHEY and SVGEGT. V dropped 8 bases and J dropped 4; count of bases not matched to a gene: 4.

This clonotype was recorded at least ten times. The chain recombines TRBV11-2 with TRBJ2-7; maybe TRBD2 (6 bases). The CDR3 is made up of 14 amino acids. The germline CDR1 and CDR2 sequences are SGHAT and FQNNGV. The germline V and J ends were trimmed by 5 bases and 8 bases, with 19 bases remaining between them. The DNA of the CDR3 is TGTGCCAGCAGCGCCGGGACTCCCGTAAACAAGCAGTACTTC. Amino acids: CASSAGTPVNKQYF.

CDR3 region: CASSPRPVYSPLHF. The CDR3, as DNA: TGTGCCAGTAGTCCTCGACCAGTTTATTCACCCCTCCACTTT. The chain is built from TRBV19 and TRBJ1-6; no firm D call. Germline lookup yields CDR1 LNHDA and CDR2 SQIVND (reference sequence). Trimming cost V 5 bases and J 8 bases, with 13 bases left between them. There are 14 residues in the CDR3.

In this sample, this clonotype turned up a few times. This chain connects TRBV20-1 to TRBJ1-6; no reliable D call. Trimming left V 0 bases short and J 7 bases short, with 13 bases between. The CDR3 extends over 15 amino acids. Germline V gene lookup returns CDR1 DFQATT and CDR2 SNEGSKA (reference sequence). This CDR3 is CSARDEAVRNSPLHF. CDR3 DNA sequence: TGCAGTGCTAGAGATGAGGCAGTGAGGAATTCACCCCTCCACTTT.

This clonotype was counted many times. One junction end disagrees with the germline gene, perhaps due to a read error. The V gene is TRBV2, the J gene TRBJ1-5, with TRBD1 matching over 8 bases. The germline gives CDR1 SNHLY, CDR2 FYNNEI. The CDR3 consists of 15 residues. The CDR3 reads CASREDRGPNQPQHF. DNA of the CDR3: TGTGCCAGCAGGGAAGACAGGGGCCCGAATCAGCCCCAGCATTTT.

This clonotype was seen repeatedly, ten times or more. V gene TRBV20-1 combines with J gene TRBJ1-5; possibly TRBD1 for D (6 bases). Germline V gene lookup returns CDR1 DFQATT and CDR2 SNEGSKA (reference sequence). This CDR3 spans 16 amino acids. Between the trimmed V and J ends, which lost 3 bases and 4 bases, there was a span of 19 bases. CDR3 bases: TGCAGTGCTAGTTGGCCAGGGGCTCTTGGTAATCAGCCCCAGCATTTT. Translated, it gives CSASWPGALGNQPQHF.

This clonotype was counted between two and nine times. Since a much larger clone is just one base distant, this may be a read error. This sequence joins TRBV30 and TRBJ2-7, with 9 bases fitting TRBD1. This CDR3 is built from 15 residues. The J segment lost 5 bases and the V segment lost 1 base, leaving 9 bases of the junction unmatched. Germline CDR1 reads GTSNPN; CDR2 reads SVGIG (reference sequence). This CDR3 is CAWSAWGDRAHEQYF. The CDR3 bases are TGTGCCTGGAGTGCATGGGGGGACAGGGCCCACGAGCAGTACTTC.